The 11 T cell receptor beta chains in this list originate from one sample, sequenced in a study of cytomegalovirus exposure and HLA in healthy donors. Only in-frame clones appear in the TCRdb table, and some are missing; sequencing was by immunoSEQ multiplex PCR. The sample lists roughly 90,000 clones; 85% were seen once. The sequenced material came from PBMCs. The receptors here all came from a man younger than 35 in good health and CMV-seropositive.

The rearrangement links TRBV6-4 to TRBJ2-1; TRBD2 matches 7 bases. V lost 2 bases, J lost 8 bases, and 9 bases stayed unmatched. The CDR3 is 15 amino acids. Germline values: CDR1 MRHNA, CDR2 SNTAGT. In DNA, the CDR3 is TGTGCCAGCAGTGACCGGGGCGAGGCGGGGGATGAGCAGTTCTTC. Translated: CASSDRGEAGDEQFF.

The chain uses TRBV30 and TRBJ2-7; 7 nucleotides agree with TRBD2. Germline CDR1 GTSNPN, CDR2 SVGIG (reference sequence). J lost 5 bases, V lost 0 bases, and 4 bases had no gene match. This CDR3 is built from 13 residues. CDR3 residues: CAWSVKAGDEQYV. CDR3 coding DNA: TGTGCCTGGAGTGTAAAGGCGGGAGACGAGCAGTACGTC.

This chain joins TRBV19 and TRBJ2-2; TRBD2 might be the D (5 bases). Trimming shortened V by 6 bases and J by 3 bases, and 14 bases separated the two germline ends. The CDR3 extends over 15 amino acids. The germline V gene has CDR1 LNHDA and CDR2 SQIVND (reference sequence). The CDR3 spells CASSPSEGYTGELFF. CDR3 bases: TGTGCCAGTAGCCCTAGTGAGGGTTACACCGGGGAGCTGTTTTTT.

This chain links TRBV28 with TRBJ1-4; TRBD1 might be the D (6 bases). This CDR3 contains 14 residues. Trimming shortened V by 6 bases and J by 6 bases, and 14 bases separated the two germline ends. CDR1 MDHEN and CDR2 SYDVKM come from the germline V gene. This chain's CDR3 is CASREQGRDEKLFF. The CDR3, as DNA: TGTGCCAGCAGGGAACAGGGTCGTGATGAAAAACTGTTTTTT.

In this sample, this clone turned up a few times. This sequence joins TRBV7-6 and TRBJ1-2, with 7 bases aligning to TRBD1. Looked up from germline, CDR1 is SGHVS and CDR2 is FNYEAQ. J gave up 4 bases and V 5 bases, and 7 bases lay outside the gene matches. This CDR3 region has 14 residues. CDR3 DNA sequence: TGTGCCAGCAGCCAAGGGGGCGGCGGCTATGGCTACACCTTC. Its translation: CASSQGGGGYGYTF.

The sample holds a few counts of this clone. The J gene is TRBJ2-3, the V gene TRBV10-2, with 7 bases aligning to TRBD2. With 4 bases clipped from V and 2 bases from J, the junction kept 9 bases outside the gene matches. The germline CDR1 and CDR2 sequences are WSHSY and SAAADI. The CDR3 is 16 amino acids. This chain's CDR3 is CASSGAGDASTDTQYF. DNA for the CDR3: TGCGCCAGCAGTGGGGCGGGAGACGCTTCCACAGATACGCAGTATTTT.

This clone turned up a few times. The chain couples TRBV10-1 to TRBJ1-2; 7 nucleotides line up with TRBD1. The length of the CDR3 is 13 residues. V lost 6 bases to trimming and J lost 4 bases; unmatched junction nucleotides: 5. From germline, CDR1 is WNHNN and CDR2 SYGVQD (reference sequence). The CDR3 DNA follows: TGCGCCAGCAGCGAGGGACAGACCTATGGCTACACCTTC. The encoded protein is CASSEGQTYGYTF.

The chain employs TRBV5-1 and TRBJ1-1, with D possibly matching TRBD1 (6 bases). Per the germline V gene, CDR1 is SGHRS and CDR2 is YFSETQ. The CDR3 spans 14 residues. The germline V and J ends were trimmed by 4 bases and 7 bases, with 17 bases remaining between them. The CDR3 here is CASSRGGGKDEAFF. The CDR3 DNA is TGCGCCAGCAGCAGGGGGGGCGGCAAAGATGAAGCTTTCTTT.

The genes are TRBV29-1 and TRBJ2-5, with D maybe TRBD1 (6 bases). V gave up 3 bases and J gave up 4 bases, with 15 bases separating them. This CDR3 spans 14 amino acids. Germline lookup yields CDR1 SQVTM and CDR2 ANQGSEA. The CDR3 is CSVESGQTGETQYF. DNA of the CDR3: TGCAGCGTTGAGTCTGGACAGACGGGAGAGACCCAGTACTTC.

The V call is TRBV10-3, the J call TRBJ2-3, with 9 bases fitting TRBD2. Germline CDR1 is ENHRY and CDR2 is SYGVKD. There are 13 residues in the CDR3. The V segment lost 2 bases and the J segment 6 bases; nucleotides outside the gene matches: 0. The CDR3 sequence is CAISELAGDTQYF. The CDR3, as DNA: TGTGCCATCAGTGAGCTAGCGGGGGATACGCAGTATTTT.

The chain links TRBV28 to TRBJ2-1, with D tentatively TRBD1 (5 bases). The CDR3 runs to 12 residues. Trimming removed 2 bases from V and 9 bases from J, with 8 bases in between. Germline V gene lookup returns CDR1 MDHEN and CDR2 SYDVKM. CDR3 coding DNA: TGTGCCAGCAGTTTAGTAAGGGGTGAGCAGTTCTTC. Translating it yields CASSLVRGEQFF.